The following is a TCR beta chain sequence with its context. Its antigen is currently unknown. This specimen comes from a study of T cell responses to AZD1222 COVID-19 vaccine. Broader study findings: Targeting of unmutated variant regions was reportedly seen in nearly half of spike-specific TCRs. Spike as a whole was targeted by vaccine-associated CD4 TCRs, dominant at 160-218 and 743-854.

Libraries were prepared by immunoSEQ multiplex PCR; TCRdb keeps only in-frame clonotypes and omits some of them. There are around 210,000 clones in the sample; roughly 94% occur only once, and around 1.8% lies in the top ten. The CDR3 totals 16 residues. CDR1 LNHDA and CDR2 SQIVND come from the germline V gene (reference sequence). V was clipped by 6 bases and J by 4 bases; unmatched bases: 12. The chain joins TRBV19 to TRBJ2-1, with 7 bases aligning to TRBD2. This TCR came from an adult who received the MenACWY meningococcal vaccine as a control. The sequencing here drew on peripheral blood, taken 28 days after the second dose of the MenACWY control vaccine. The DNA of the CDR3 is TGTGCCAGTAGGTCATTTCTAGCGGACCGGTACAATGAGCAGTTCTTC. Amino acids: CASRSFLADRYNEQFF.